The 29 T cell receptor beta chains below all came from one sample that was sequenced in a study of neurological immune-mediated disorders. TCRdb re-called the 5' RACE reads through MiXCR, storing one row per CDR3 protein. The data show tens of thousands of distinct CDR3 sequences, with around 3.8% seen just once and roughly 1.9% held by the top ten. Sequenced material: CD4+ T cells from blood. The receptors were sampled from a woman aged 35 to 49 with multiple sclerosis.

The sample holds many counts of this clonotype. The chain recombines TRBV20-1 with TRBJ1-5, with 8 bases aligning to TRBD1. J was trimmed by 6 bases and V by 5 bases; bases with no gene match: 9. Per germline, CDR1 DFQATT and CDR2 SNEGSKA (reference sequence). The CDR3 has 14 residues. The CDR3 spells CSAHTGGHGQPQHF. For the CDR3, the DNA is TGCAGTGCTCATACAGGGGGTCACGGTCAGCCCCAGCATTTT.

This clonotype was observed at least ten times. Written as DNA, the CDR3 is TGTGCCAGCAGCATCGGGACAGGGGCTGAAAAACTGTTTTTT. It is translated as CASSIGTGAEKLFF. The chain couples TRBV7-2 to TRBJ1-4; 10 bases are a match to TRBD1. J lost 7 bases, V lost 5 bases, and 4 bases had no gene match. CDR1 SGHTA and CDR2 FQGNSA come from the germline V gene. This CDR3 has 14 residues.

This clonotype was seen ten or more times. The chain recombines TRBV20-1 with TRBJ2-1; either TRBD1 or TRBD2 may fit D (6 bases each). In germline, CDR1 is DFQATT, CDR2 SNEGSKA (reference sequence). The V end lost 3 bases, the J end lost 2 bases, and 14 bases lay between the germline ends. This CDR3 comprises 15 residues. This CDR3 reads CSARYPGAPYNEQFF. DNA of the CDR3: TGCAGTGCTAGGTACCCGGGGGCCCCCTACAATGAGCAGTTCTTC.

This clonotype was seen many times. This sequence joins TRBV19 and TRBJ1-2; D gene unclear. The CDR3 sequence is 11 residues long. Germline V CDR1 and CDR2: LNHDA, SQIVND (reference sequence). V shed 3 bases and J shed 7 bases, with 6 bases lying between them. In DNA form, the CDR3 reads TGTGCCAGTAGTATTAAGCTTGGCTACACCTTC. It codes for CASSIKLGYTF.

This clonotype was seen many times. The J gene is TRBJ2-5, the V gene TRBV20-1; TRBD1 matches 10 bases. After removal of 6 bases from V and 5 bases from J, the junction contained 6 bases not matched to a gene. The CDR3 contains 13 residues. Per the germline V gene, CDR1 is DFQATT and CDR2 is SNEGSKA (reference sequence). Written as DNA, the CDR3 is TGCAGTGCCAGACAGGGGGCCCGGGAGACCCAGTACTTC. Protein product: CSARQGARETQYF.

This chain uses TRBV5-6 with TRBJ2-7, with D maybe TRBD2 (5 bases). From germline, CDR1 is SGHDT and CDR2 YYEEEE. V was pared by 2 bases and J by 3 bases, with 12 bases between. The CDR3 length is 14 residues. DNA for the CDR3: TGTGCCAGCAGCTTCCCGGGAAAAGTCTACGAGCAGTACTTC. Translated, it gives CASSFPGKVYEQYF.

Ten or more counts support this clonotype. The chain recombines TRBV29-1 with TRBJ2-7; D might be TRBD2 (5 bases). Germline CDR1 reads SQVTM; CDR2 reads ANQGSEA. This CDR3 has 13 amino acids. V was pared by 4 bases and J by 3 bases, with 13 bases between. The CDR3, as DNA: TGCAGCGTTGGAAGGACTCTAGGCTACGAGCAGTACTTC. Its protein is CSVGRTLGYEQYF.

This clonotype was seen at least ten times. V and J are TRBV6-5 and TRBJ2-7; maybe TRBD2 (5 bases). The CDR3 has 14 amino acids. CDR1 and CDR2 (germline): MNHEY, SVGAGI. V dropped 0 bases and J dropped 4 bases, with 10 bases sitting between them. CDR3 in DNA: TGTGCCAGCAGTTACTCCGCTGGAGGTTACGAGCAGTACTTC. Amino acid sequence: CASSYSAGGYEQYF.

This clonotype appeared many times. The chain joins TRBV20-1 to TRBJ1-6, with D perhaps matching TRBD1 (6 bases). Germline V gene data show CDR1 as DFQATT and CDR2 as SNEGSKA (reference sequence). V shed 3 bases and J shed 6 bases, with 6 bases lying between them. The CDR3 runs 12 residues. The DNA of the CDR3 is TGCAGTGCTAGGGGGGCTAATTCACCCCTCCACTTT. It encodes CSARGANSPLHF.

The sample holds many counts of this clonotype. This chain joins TRBV6-1 and TRBJ1-5; D is unresolved. This CDR3 is built from 17 residues. Trimming cost V 2 bases and J 6 bases, with 20 bases left between them. Looked up from germline, CDR1 is MNHNS and CDR2 is SASEGT. The CDR3 protein is CASSELPGRGTPQPQHF. The CDR3 DNA is TGTGCCAGCAGTGAACTGCCCGGACGTGGTACCCCTCAGCCCCAGCATTTT.

Ten or more counts support this clonotype. CDR3 protein: CSARGLIHTDEQYF. The CDR3 nucleotides read TGCAGTGCTAGAGGCCTGATCCACACTGACGAGCAGTACTTC. This chain uses TRBV20-1 with TRBJ2-7, with no clear D. CDR1 and CDR2 from the germline V gene are DFQATT and SNEGSKA (reference sequence). CDR3 length: 14 residues. The V gene lost 1 base and the J gene lost 5 bases, with 15 bases spanning the gap.

This clonotype was seen at least ten times. The chain uses TRBV20-1 and TRBJ2-1; D uncertain. This CDR3 is built from 11 residues. The ends were cut back, 6 bases at V and 6 bases at J, with 9 bases in the middle. Germline lookup yields CDR1 DFQATT and CDR2 SNEGSKA (reference sequence). This CDR3 reads CSALYRNEQFF. In nucleotides, the CDR3 is TGCAGTGCCCTTTATCGCAATGAGCAGTTCTTC.

This clonotype was seen more than once but under ten times. The chain is built from TRBV12-3 or TRBV12-4 and TRBJ1-5; 8 bases agree with TRBD1. Trimming cost V 5 bases and J 7 bases; bases outside gene matches: 10. The CDR3 has 15 amino acids. DNA of the CDR3: TGTGCCAGCAGTCCTGGGGACAGGTCCGGGCAGCCCCAGCATTTT. Amino acids: CASSPGDRSGQPQHF.

There are many counts of this clonotype. J is TRBJ2-1 and V is TRBV5-1; 12 nucleotides agree with TRBD2. Germline V gives CDR1 SGHRS, CDR2 YFSETQ. The CDR3 extends over 18 amino acids. J was trimmed by 0 bases and V by 4 bases; bases with no gene match: 8. The CDR3 is CASSLSSGGVSSYNEQFF. In nucleotides, the CDR3 is TGCGCCAGCAGCCTCTCTAGCGGGGGGGTAAGCTCCTACAATGAGCAGTTCTTC.

This clonotype was counted many times. The rearrangement uses TRBV4-1 and TRBJ2-3, with D perhaps TRBD1 or TRBD2 (5 bases each). V gave up 0 bases and J gave up 10 bases, with 17 bases separating them. The germline V gene has CDR1 MGHRA and CDR2 YSYEKL. The length of the CDR3 is 15 residues. This CDR3 reads CASSQESAERGSQYF. For the CDR3, the DNA is TGCGCCAGCAGCCAAGAGAGCGCGGAACGGGGCTCGCAGTATTTT.

This clonotype was detected ten times or more. The chain couples TRBV5-1 to TRBJ2-7; D call uncertain. The V gene lost 0 bases and the J gene lost 0 bases, with 7 bases spanning the gap. The germline V gene encodes CDR1 SGHRS and CDR2 YFSETQ. This CDR3 region has 14 residues. The DNA of the CDR3 is TGCGCCAGCAGCTTGGGACCCAGCTCCTACGAGCAGTACTTC. It translates to CASSLGPSSYEQYF.

This clonotype showed up many times. The rearrangement joins TRBV29-1 to TRBJ1-1; D may be TRBD1 (5 bases). In germline, CDR1 is SQVTM, CDR2 ANQGSEA. This CDR3 spans 13 amino acids. The V end lost 2 bases, the J end lost 3 bases, and 10 bases lay between the germline ends. CDR3 amino acids: CSVEQGRDTEAFF. The DNA for the CDR3 is TGCAGCGTTGAACAGGGAAGGGACACTGAAGCTTTCTTT.

This clonotype was seen repeatedly, ten times or more. This chain uses TRBV5-4 with TRBJ1-1; 11 bases are a match to TRBD1. V lost 4 bases to trimming and J lost 4 bases; unmatched junction nucleotides: 3. The V gene's germline CDR1 is SGHNT and CDR2 YYREEE (reference sequence). This CDR3 has 14 residues. The DNA of the CDR3 is TGTGCCAGCAGCCGGGGGACAGGGGGCACTGAAGCTTTCTTT. Its translation: CASSRGTGGTEAFF.

This clonotype appeared many times. The chain uses TRBV11-2 and TRBJ1-2; TRBD1 might be the D (6 bases). V shed 3 bases and J shed 1 base, with 9 bases lying between them. Germline V CDR1 and CDR2: SGHAT, FQNNGV. The length of the CDR3 is 14 residues. CDR3 coding DNA: TGTGCCAGCAGCTTGGGGGCGGGTAACTATGGCTACACCTTC. Translation gives CASSLGAGNYGYTF.

This clonotype was seen repeatedly, ten times or more. J is TRBJ2-1 and V is TRBV7-3, with D unclear. Germline V lookup: CDR1 SGHTA, CDR2 FQGTGA. The CDR3 runs 13 residues. Deletions cut 1 base from V and 8 bases from J, with 9 bases between. In nucleotides, the CDR3 is TGTGCCAGCAGCTTAAATCAAGTAGATGAGCAGTTCTTC. Translated, it gives CASSLNQVDEQFF.

This clonotype was seen at least ten times. The J gene is TRBJ1-1, the V gene TRBV7-8; the D gene is possibly TRBD1 (5 bases). The V gene lost 1 base and the J gene lost 5 bases, with 8 bases spanning the gap. The CDR3 consists of 13 residues. From germline, CDR1 is SGHVS and CDR2 FQNEAQ. The CDR3 loop reads CASSLVWGTEAFF. For the CDR3, the DNA is TGTGCCAGCAGCTTAGTTTGGGGGACTGAAGCTTTCTTT. The full variable domain, with the rest looked up from reference TRBV7-8 and TRBJ1-1, is GAGVSQSPRYKVAKRGQDVALRCDPISGHVSLFWYQQALGQGPEFLTYFQNEAQLDKSGLPSDRFFAERPEGSVSTLKIQRTQQEDSAVYLCASSLVWGTEAFFGQGTRLTVV.

Points on this clonotype: No DNA is shown, since the ends of the CDR3 on it are uncertain; the CDR3 is the one TCRdb lists. This chain links TRBV5-1 with TRBJ1-1. CDR1 is SGHRS and CDR2 is YFSETQ in the germline V gene. The CDR3 is 22 residues long, counting both termini. The CDR3 here is CASSFYICSARDLVGRRTEAFF.

This clonotype appeared many times. The chain couples TRBV3-1 to TRBJ2-3, with 7 bases aligning to TRBD1. CDR1 is LGHDT, CDR2 YNNKEL, per germline (reference sequence). The CDR3 contains 16 residues. V was clipped by 0 bases and J by 1 base; unmatched bases: 4. The CDR3 DNA sequence: TGTGCCAGCAGCCAAGATAGGGACAGTCGCACAGATACGCAGTATTTT. Its translation is CASSQDRDSRTDTQYF.

This clonotype was seen many times. The V and J genes are TRBV7-9 and TRBJ2-3; D may be TRBD1 (6 bases). V dropped 1 base and J dropped 0 bases, with 32 bases sitting between them. CDR3 size: 23 residues. From germline, CDR1 is SEHNR and CDR2 FQNEAQ (reference sequence). The CDR3: CASSLVSWGIFGQTSSSTDTQYF. CDR3 DNA: TGTGCCAGCAGCTTAGTTTCGTGGGGGATTTTTGGACAGACGAGTTCTAGCACAGATACGCAGTATTTT.

This clonotype was counted between two and nine times. The chain combines TRBV9 with TRBJ2-1; tentatively, D is TRBD1 or TRBD2 (5 bases each). V was shortened by 0 bases and J by 8 bases, with 15 bases between the two germline ends. This CDR3 has 15 residues. The V gene's germline CDR1 is SGDLS and CDR2 YYNGEE. The chain's CDR3 is CASSVGGYPPDEQFF. Here the CDR3 DNA reads TGTGCCAGCAGCGTAGGGGGGTACCCACCGGATGAGCAGTTCTTC.

This clonotype has at least ten counts. The chain carries TRBV5-1 and TRBJ2-1; D is uncertain. Germline CDR1 reads SGHRS; CDR2 reads YFSETQ. V was trimmed by 4 bases and J by 0 bases, leaving 11 bases between them. The CDR3 loop spans 15 amino acids. CDR3 protein: CASSLAASSYNEQFF. CDR3 nucleotides: TGCGCCAGCAGCCTCGCAGCCAGCTCCTACAATGAGCAGTTCTTC.

This clonotype was seen ten or more times. The V and J genes are TRBV12-3 or TRBV12-4 and TRBJ1-1, with 7 nucleotides matching TRBD1. The CDR3 runs 16 residues. The J segment lost 2 bases and the V segment lost 7 bases, leaving 13 bases of the junction unmatched. CDR3 loop: CASNRGRRRSNTEAFF. CDR3 nucleotides: TGTGCCAGCAATAGGGGGCGTAGGCGGAGTAACACTGAAGCTTTCTTT.

This clonotype was observed many times. The chain employs TRBV5-1 and TRBJ1-5; D ambiguous. The ends were cut back, 4 bases at V and 6 bases at J, with 14 bases in the middle. This CDR3 comprises 14 residues. In germline, CDR1 is SGHRS, CDR2 YFSETQ. The CDR3 spells CASSPGPEGQPQHF. CDR3 DNA: TGCGCCAGCAGCCCTGGACCCGAGGGTCAGCCCCAGCATTTT.

The table lists this clonotype with many counts. J is TRBJ2-2 and V is TRBV7-9, with TRBD2 identical over 9 bases. Germline trimming cut 5 bases from V and 2 bases from J; bases unmatched to any gene: 6. Germline CDR1 and CDR2: SEHNR and FQNEAQ (reference sequence). The CDR3 is 16 amino acids. As DNA, the CDR3 is TGTGCCAGCAGCCGCCTAGCGGGGAGAAACACCGGGGAGCTGTTTTTT. Residues: CASSRLAGRNTGELFF.